This T cell receptor beta chain was sequenced during a study of cytomegalovirus exposure and HLA in healthy donors. Concerning this clone itself: Its antigen is not known.

PCR involved 60 Vbeta and 13 Jbeta primers. Only in-frame clones appear in the TCRdb table, and some are missing; sequencing was by immunoSEQ multiplex PCR. The sample lists roughly 150,000 clones; approximately 80% were seen once. General observations from the study: A later analysis appeared to link common viral pathogens to several of the most significant clusters. Later analysis identified 16,951 TCR beta sequences associated with HLA alleles, using a false discovery rate threshold of 0.05. As a later analysis revealed, most CMV-associated TCR beta chains appeared HLA-restricted.

What was sequenced was PBMCs. The TCR was taken from a woman in her 40s in good health and CMV-seronegative.

The DNA of the CDR3 is TGTGCTATCAGTAAGGGGCAGCCCACAGATACGCAGTATTTT. Translating it yields CAISKGQPTDTQYF. The chain combines TRBV13 with TRBJ2-3, with D possibly being TRBD1 (5 bases). CDR1 is PRHDT and CDR2 is FYEKMQ in the germline V gene (reference sequence). CDR3 size: 14 residues.